This record looks at one T cell receptor beta chain sequence and its context. This specimen comes from a study of blood T cell repertoires in COVID-19. Sequencing was performed with immunoSEQ multiplex PCR; in TCRdb, only in-frame clones are kept and a portion is missing. In the table there are approximately 80,000 clones, about 85% of which are singletons. Recruited during active infection, patients (from Seattle) were subsequently followed longitudinally. This CDR3 is built from 14 residues. Germline CDR1 is LGHDT and CDR2 is YNNKEL (reference sequence). Trimming took off 7 bases at V and 7 bases at J, with 19 bases between the two ends.

This chain joins TRBV3-1 (or the pseudogene TRBV3-2) and TRBJ1-2, with D perhaps TRBD1 (6 bases). This TCR was recovered from a woman of 80 years or more with COVID-19, enrolled during active disease. The sample taken for sequencing was peripheral blood. The CDR3 DNA reads as TGTGCCAGCACTGCGAGCGGGGGGCGCTTTGGCTACACCTTC. This gives the protein CASTASGGRFGYTF.